The 27 T cell receptor beta chains listed next were all sequenced from one sample in a study of OX40 agonist ivuxolimab in advanced cancers. Libraries were made using the immunoSEQ multiplex PCR assay. The source is immuneACCESS, and TCRdb retained only in-frame sequences with V and J called. Part of the clones is not carried over; for the studies checked, unresolved V genes explain less than half of this, and the remainder is unexplained. In this sample the table shows 70,000 to 90,000 clones, around nine tenths of which occur a single time. The ten largest clones capture 0.35% to 0.45% of the sample. The sample here was CD4+ or CD8+ T cells sorted from blood, taken in a trial of the OX40 agonist ivuxolimab. The source is an adult with an advanced solid tumor such as melanoma, head and neck, liver or kidney cancer.

This chain connects TRBV11-1 to TRBJ1-1; D is possibly TRBD1 (6 bases). Trimming stripped 0 bases from V and 0 bases from J, with 8 bases between. Germline V lookup: CDR1 SGHAT, CDR2 FQDESV (reference sequence). This CDR3 spans 15 amino acids. The CDR3 bases are TGTGCCAGCAGCTTAGCCGGGACAATGAACACTGAAGCTTTCTTT. Amino acids: CASSLAGTMNTEAFF.

The genes are TRBV4-2 and TRBJ1-1; possibly TRBD1 for D (6 bases). Trimming stripped 5 bases from V and 5 bases from J, with 15 bases between. Germline CDR1 reads LGHNA; CDR2 reads YNFKEQ. The CDR3 totals 14 residues. This CDR3 is CASSGEGGGTEAFF. The CDR3 nucleotides are TGTGCCAGCAGCGGCGAGGGAGGGGGAACTGAAGCTTTCTTT.

J is TRBJ1-1 and V is TRBV4-3; the match to TRBD1 covers 8 bases. The V and J ends lost 1 base and 2 bases, in that order; junction bases with no gene match: 9. The length of the CDR3 is 17 residues. Per the germline V gene, CDR1 is LGHNA and CDR2 is YSLEER. The CDR3 DNA reads TGCGCCAGCAGCCAAGGCGGGGCAGGGGGCCTTAACACTGAAGCTTTCTTT. This sequence encodes CASSQGGAGGLNTEAFF.

V usage is TRBV27 and J usage is TRBJ2-7; D is tentatively TRBD1 or TRBD2 (5 bases each). Germline CDR1 MNHEY, CDR2 SMNVEV (reference sequence). This CDR3 comprises 16 residues. Deletions cut 5 bases from V and 1 base from J, with 18 bases between. CDR3 amino acids: CASSPLGRRPSYEQYF. In DNA, the CDR3 is TGTGCCAGCAGTCCACTGGGACGCAGGCCTTCCTACGAGCAGTACTTC.

This chain uses TRBV5-1 with TRBJ1-1; TRBD1 matches at 10 bases. The CDR3 runs 17 residues. With 4 bases clipped from V and 0 bases from J, the junction kept 9 bases outside the gene matches. Germline V gives CDR1 SGHRS, CDR2 YFSETQ. CDR3 amino acids: CASSAGQGLIMNTEAFF. The DNA of the CDR3 is TGCGCCAGCAGCGCGGGACAGGGGTTAATCATGAACACTGAAGCTTTCTTT.

This clone was detected once. This chain links TRBV7-2 with TRBJ2-6, with 7 positions matching TRBD2. The germline V gene encodes CDR1 SGHTA and CDR2 FQGNSA. The CDR3 spans 18 residues. J was trimmed by 0 bases and V by 4 bases; bases with no gene match: 9. CDR3 nucleotides: TGTGCCAGCAGCTCCTGGGAGGGGACTGACTCTGGGGCCAACGTCCTGACTTTC. It specifies CASSSWEGTDSGANVLTF.

The J gene is TRBJ2-7, the V gene TRBV27, with TRBD2 identical over 10 bases. The germline CDR1 and CDR2 sequences are MNHEY and SMNVEV (reference sequence). This CDR3 has 15 amino acids. The junction had 4 bases not matched to a gene; V was cut back by 3 bases and J by 2 bases. The CDR3 spells CASSFTSGKTYEQYF. The DNA for the CDR3 is TGTGCCAGCAGTTTCACTAGCGGGAAAACCTACGAGCAGTACTTC.

V is TRBV5-1 and J is TRBJ2-7; D is ambiguous. V gave up 0 bases and J gave up 3 bases, with 13 bases separating them. This CDR3 contains 15 residues. The germline gives CDR1 SGHRS, CDR2 YFSETQ. CDR3 protein: CASSLDGVSLYEQYF. The CDR3 coding sequence is TGCGCCAGCAGCTTGGACGGTGTCAGCCTCTACGAGCAGTACTTC.

V gene TRBV6-6 combines with J gene TRBJ2-3, with TRBD2 matching over 12 bases. Per the germline V gene, CDR1 is MNHNY and CDR2 is SVGAGI (reference sequence). With V trimmed by 6 bases and J by 4 bases, 8 bases remained unmatched. The CDR3 totals 16 residues. CDR3 DNA sequence: TGTGCCAGCAGCGAACTAGCGGGGGGCTCCCCAGATACGCAGTATTTT. Its translation is CASSELAGGSPDTQYF.

The rearrangement uses TRBV6-4 and TRBJ2-1, with TRBD2 matching 8 bases. This CDR3 has 13 amino acids. J was trimmed by 9 bases and V by 0 bases; bases with no gene match: 1. The germline CDR1 and CDR2 sequences are MRHNA and SNTAGT. The CDR3 protein is CASSDSRGGEQFF. CDR3 nucleotide sequence: TGTGCCAGCAGTGACTCCCGGGGGGGTGAGCAGTTCTTC.

V and J are TRBV28 and TRBJ1-2; a possible D gene is TRBD1 (5 bases). CDR1 is MDHEN, CDR2 SYDVKM, per germline. This CDR3 spans 14 amino acids. V lost 2 bases and J 0 bases, leaving 7 bases between the germline ends. The CDR3 loop reads CASSLQGSNYGYTF. CDR3 DNA: TGTGCCAGCAGTTTACAGGGATCTAACTATGGCTACACCTTC.

The chain recombines TRBV6-1 with TRBJ1-2; possibly TRBD1 for D (6 bases). Trimming cost V 8 bases and J 3 bases, with 16 bases left between them. CDR3 length: 14 amino acids. In germline, CDR1 is MNHNS, CDR2 SASEGT. The CDR3 bases are TGTGCCAGCTTATTATTGACAGGCTACTATGGCTACACCTTC. Its protein is CASLLLTGYYGYTF.

V gene TRBV18 combines with J gene TRBJ2-7; D remains ambiguous. Germline V gene sequence: CDR1 KGHSH, CDR2 LQKENI. Deletions cut 3 bases from V and 3 bases from J, with 6 bases between. The CDR3 is 12 amino acids. CDR3 nucleotide sequence: TGTGCCAGCTCACCCCTCCACTACGAGCAGTACTTC. It encodes CASSPLHYEQYF.

This clone was detected only once. The chain combines TRBV2 with TRBJ1-5; D gene uncertain. The CDR3 sequence is 13 residues long. Germline assignment: CDR1 SNHLY and CDR2 FYNNEI. Trimming took 6 bases from V and 4 from J, leaving 10 bases between them. CDR3 nucleotides: TGTGCCAGCAGGACCAGCGTAAATCAGCCCCAGCATTTT. This gives the protein CASRTSVNQPQHF.

The rearrangement uses TRBV19 and TRBJ2-6; 7 bases are a match to TRBD2. Germline lookup yields CDR1 LNHDA and CDR2 SQIVND (reference sequence). The CDR3 contains 18 residues. Trimming cost V 1 base and J 0 bases; bases outside gene matches: 6. DNA of the CDR3: TGTGCCAGTAGTATAGTATTCTCGGGGGGCTCTGGGGCCAACGTCCTGACTTTC. It is translated as CASSIVFSGGSGANVLTF.

This rearrangement joins TRBV28 to TRBJ1-2; no definite D call. V was shortened by 3 bases and J by 1 base, with 12 bases between the two germline ends. This CDR3 comprises 15 residues. Looked up from germline, CDR1 is MDHEN and CDR2 is SYDVKM. CDR3 coding DNA: TGTGCCAGCAGTTTGAGTCCGGGGAATAACTATGGCTACACCTTC. The encoded protein is CASSLSPGNNYGYTF.

The V call is TRBV7-3, the J call TRBJ2-3, with D possibly being TRBD1 (6 bases). V lost 5 bases, J lost 2 bases, and 11 bases lay in between. The V gene's germline CDR1 is SGHTA and CDR2 FQGTGA. There are 14 residues in the CDR3. CDR3 sequence (DNA): TGTGCCAGCAGCAACCAGGGGTTCACAGATACGCAGTATTTT. Translated: CASSNQGFTDTQYF.

The chain couples TRBV7-8 to TRBJ2-7; the D gene is possibly TRBD1 (6 bases). Trimming removed 5 bases at V and 2 bases at J, with 10 bases between. CDR1 and CDR2 (germline): SGHVS, FQNEAQ. CDR3 length equals 13 residues. CDR3 protein: CASSVDRTYEQYF. CDR3 nucleotide sequence: TGTGCCAGCAGCGTTGACAGGACCTACGAGCAGTACTTC.

V and J are TRBV29-1 and TRBJ2-1, with TRBD2 as a possible D gene (6 bases). In germline, CDR1 is SQVTM, CDR2 ANQGSEA. Trimming removed 0 bases from V and 6 bases from J, with 18 bases in between. The CDR3 covers 16 residues. DNA for the CDR3: TGCAGCGTTGAAGATTATTCCGGGAGAGGAGGCAATGAGCAGTTCTTC. This translates into CSVEDYSGRGGNEQFF.

The CDR3: CAISGNEGYTF. CDR3 coding DNA: TGTGCCATCTCAGGGAACGAGGGCTACACCTTC. This sequence joins TRBV10-3 and TRBJ1-2; D possibly corresponds to TRBD1 (5 bases). Per germline, CDR1 ENHRY and CDR2 SYGVKD. The CDR3 totals 11 residues. The V gene lost 8 bases and the J gene lost 8 bases, with 12 bases spanning the gap.

The chain links TRBV7-2 to TRBJ2-3, with TRBD2 matching over 13 bases. J lost 5 bases, V lost 4 bases, and 6 bases had no gene match. CDR3 length equals 16 residues. Germline V gene sequence: CDR1 SGHTA, CDR2 FQGNSA. The CDR3, as DNA: TGTGCCAGCAGCTCAGTACGACTAGCGGGAGGAGATACGCAGTATTTT. Protein sequence: CASSSVRLAGGDTQYF.

The V call is TRBV6-5, the J call TRBJ2-7; 9 bases are a match to TRBD1. The CDR3 is 16 residues long. CDR1 MNHEY and CDR2 SVGAGI come from the germline V gene. Germline trimming cut 4 bases from V and 1 base from J; bases unmatched to any gene: 8. CDR3 in amino acids: CASSLHPGQGSYEQYF. Written as DNA, the CDR3 is TGTGCCAGCAGTTTACATCCGGGACAGGGTTCCTACGAGCAGTACTTC.

The chain joins TRBV30 to TRBJ2-5; 10 bases fit TRBD2. The CDR3 is 14 amino acids. CDR1 is GTSNPN and CDR2 is SVGIG in the germline V gene (reference sequence). V lost 2 bases and J lost 5; bases outside the gene matches: 5. The CDR3 DNA reads as TGTGCCTGGAGTCTAGCGGGGGTTCCGGAGACCCAGTACTTC. This translates into CAWSLAGVPETQYF. The entire variable domain, with the rest obtained from reference TRBV30 and TRBJ2-5, is as follows: SQTIHQWPATLVQPVGSPLSLECTVEGTSNPNLYWYRQAAGRGLQLLFYSVGIGQISSEVPQNLSASRPQDRQFILSSKKLLLSDSGFYLCAWSLAGVPETQYFGPGTRLLVL.

The chain joins TRBV14 to TRBJ2-3; no reliable D call. CDR3 length: 14 amino acids. The germline gives CDR1 SGHDN, CDR2 FVKESK. V was clipped by 2 bases and J by 2 bases, with 8 bases between them. This CDR3 is CASSQISFTDTQYF. As DNA, the CDR3 is TGTGCCAGCAGCCAAATTAGCTTCACAGATACGCAGTATTTT.

The CDR3 is CASSSTAHLVGANVLTF. The CDR3 DNA is TGTGCCAGTAGTTCGACAGCTCATCTCGTCGGGGCCAACGTCCTGACTTTC. The genes are TRBV19 and TRBJ2-6; D is possibly TRBD1 (5 bases). CDR3 length: 17 amino acids. CDR1 is LNHDA and CDR2 is SQIVND in the germline V gene (reference sequence). Trimming took off 5 bases at V and 4 bases at J, with 18 bases between the two ends.

In DNA form, the CDR3 reads TGTGCCAGCAGCGGGGGACTCCTAAGCTCCTACGAGCAGTACTTC. Its protein is CASSGGLLSSYEQYF. The rearrangement joins TRBV6-1 to TRBJ2-7; D perhaps matches TRBD2 (6 bases). The CDR3 runs 15 residues. Germline V lookup: CDR1 MNHNS, CDR2 SASEGT. The V end was cut by 6 bases, the J end by 0 bases, with 15 bases between.

CDR3 in DNA: TGTGCCAGTAGTATTTTTGGGGGGCCGCTAAAAAACACCGGGGAGCTGTTTTTT. Translation gives CASSIFGGPLKNTGELFF. This chain links TRBV19 with TRBJ2-2; D possibly matches TRBD1 or TRBD2 (6 bases each). CDR1 LNHDA and CDR2 SQIVND come from the germline V gene (reference sequence). With 3 bases removed from V and 2 bases from J, the gap between germline ends came to 19 bases. The CDR3 is 18 residues long.